Given below is one T cell receptor beta chain in context. No antigen is known for it. The sample belongs to a study of human CD8 memory T cell subsets. Study results and limitations: From the Chao1 estimates, stem-like memory T cells appeared to be more diverse than precursor exhausted T cells. Effector memory subsets were less diverse than the similarly diverse stem-like memory and precursor exhausted subsets.

Libraries for TCR beta were constructed using UMI-labeled 5' RACE. TCRdb reprocessed the 5' RACE reads, keeping one entry per CDR3 protein, no DNA. The table gives 5,500 to 7,000 distinct CDR3 sequences; the top ten clones make up around 28% of it. Per subset, duplicate vials of some 150,000 sorted CD8+ T cells supplied RNA. The sequence was collected from a human donor in good health. The sample taken for sequencing was CD8+ effector memory T cells (TEM) sorted from PBMCs. Subset meaning: effector memory CD8 T cells, CCR7- CD45RO+ CD95+.

The CDR3 loop reads CATSRDEGARNGYTF. The chain employs TRBV15 and TRBJ1-2; as DNA is missing, the TRBD1 call by TCRdb cannot be tested. Germline assignment: CDR1 LNHNV and CDR2 YYDKDF (reference sequence). The CDR3 totals 15 residues.